The TCR beta chain described here comes from a study of OX40 agonist ivuxolimab in advanced cancers. This CDR3 has 13 amino acids. Germline V gene data show CDR1 as SEHNR and CDR2 as FQNEAQ (reference sequence). The repertoire was sequenced with immunoSEQ multiplex PCR; TCRdb's copy has only in-frame clones and lacks some. The sample yields more than 60,000 clones, about 80% seen once. The clonotype was recovered from an adult with an advanced solid tumor such as melanoma, head and neck, liver or kidney cancer. Specimen: CD4+ or CD8+ T cells sorted from blood, collected in a trial of the OX40 agonist ivuxolimab. The rearrangement uses TRBV7-9 and TRBJ2-5; D is possibly TRBD1 (5 bases). The last part of the DNA fits TRBJ2-7 better; the J call may be wrong. This CDR3 reads CASSLNRLSEQYF. DNA for the CDR3: TGTGCCAGCAGCTTAAACAGGTTATCCGAGCAGTACTTC.